Listed here is a single T cell receptor beta chain. Antigen: not known. Germline assignment: CDR1 ENHRY and CDR2 SYGVKD. CDR3 length: 15 residues. The J segment lost 4 bases and the V segment lost 2 bases, leaving 5 bases of the junction unmatched. Produced via immunoSEQ multiplex PCR; TCRdb's table is partial and in-frame only. The table includes some 100,000 clones, 87% detected once. This sample is part of a study of T cell responses to AZD1222 COVID-19 vaccine. Study-level background: Researchers grouped second doses given at about 4 or about 12 weeks into one pool.

Findings and caveats of the study: None of the repertoires were sampled until the peak T cell response had passed. Donors in the cohort were predominantly white British and more often female, and clonal diversity was possibly underestimated. Spike-specific TCR breadth and depth were elevated following two AZD1222 doses.

This clonotype was obtained from an adult in good health. The chain employs TRBV10-3 and TRBJ2-1; 7 nucleotides align to TRBD1. Sequencing used peripheral blood, obtained on day 0 of AZD1222 vaccination. CDR3 nucleotide sequence: TGTGCCATCAGTGAGAACAGGGGTTTGTACAATGAGCAGTTCTTC. This encodes CAISENRGLYNEQFF.